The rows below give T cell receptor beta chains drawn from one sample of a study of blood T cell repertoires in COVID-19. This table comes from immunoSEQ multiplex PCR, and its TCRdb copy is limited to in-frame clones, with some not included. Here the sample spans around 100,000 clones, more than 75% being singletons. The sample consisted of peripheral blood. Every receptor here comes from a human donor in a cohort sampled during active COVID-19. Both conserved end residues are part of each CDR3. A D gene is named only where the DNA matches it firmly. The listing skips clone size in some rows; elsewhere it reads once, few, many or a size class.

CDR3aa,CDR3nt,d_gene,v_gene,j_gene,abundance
CASSQGQVFMGLHF,TGTGCCAGCAGCCAAGGACAGGTTTTTATGGGGCTCCACTTT,-,TRBV3-1/TRBV3-2,TRBJ1-6,-
CASGRDTQYF,TGTGCCAGCGGTCGGGATACGCAGTATTTT,-,TRBV6-5,TRBJ2-3,-
CASSLGGLATDTQYF,TGTGCCAGCAGCTTAGGGGGACTAGCAACAGATACGCAGTATTTT,TRBD2,TRBV7-2,TRBJ2-3,few
CASSEDRARGLDEQFF,TGTGCCAGCAGTGAAGATAGGGCCAGGGGGCTGGATGAGCAGTTCTTC,TRBD1,TRBV2,TRBJ2-1,-
CSVYRGNTEAFF,TGCAGCGTATATCGGGGGAACACTGAAGCTTTCTTT,-,TRBV29-1,TRBJ1-1,-
CASNSRAVLSYEQYF,TGTGCCAGCAATTCCAGGGCAGTGCTCTCCTACGAGCAGTACTTC,-,TRBV5-6,TRBJ2-7,-
CASSLLAGWNEQFF,TGTGCCAGCAGCCTCCTAGCGGGATGGAATGAGCAGTTCTTC,TRBD2,TRBV7-9,TRBJ2-1,-
CASSLGAGGQSGYTF,TGTGCCAGCAGCTTAGGCGCAGGGGGCCAGAGTGGCTACACCTTC,TRBD1,TRBV7-2,TRBJ1-2,-
CASTGSGGFSYNEQFF,TGCGCCAGCACGGGTAGCGGGGGGTTCTCCTACAATGAGCAGTTCTTC,TRBD2,TRBV5-1,TRBJ2-1,-
CAIGWTGVGTEAFF,TGTGCCATCGGCTGGACAGGGGTAGGAACTGAAGCTTTCTTT,TRBD1,TRBV10-3,TRBJ1-1,-
CASSLLAGEGYGYTF,TGCGCCAGCAGCTTGCTTGCAGGGGAGGGCTATGGCTACACCTTC,-,TRBV5-1,TRBJ1-2,-
CASSYRRAVNTGELFF,TGTGCCAGCAGTTACCGTCGAGCGGTGAACACCGGGGAGCTGTTTTTT,-,TRBV6-2/TRBV6-3,TRBJ2-2,-
CASSLWEGRYNEQFF,TGTGCCAGCAGCTTATGGGAGGGCCGGTACAATGAGCAGTTCTTC,TRBD2,TRBV7-2,TRBJ2-1,-
CASTVGSGHTGELFF,TGTGCCAGCACGGTAGGAAGCGGGCACACCGGGGAGCTGTTTTTT,-,TRBV2,TRBJ2-2,-
CASRPPTGTDSPNFF,TGTGCCAGCAGGCCCCCCACAGGGACAGATTCTCCTAATTTCTTT,TRBD1,TRBV6-5,TRBJ1-1,-
CSASGPPSRDTQYF,TGCAGTGCTAGTGGGCCGCCTAGCAGAGATACGCAGTATTTT,-,TRBV20-1,TRBJ2-3,-
CAWSVLGIEQYF,TGTGCCTGGAGTGTACTGGGCATCGAGCAGTACTTC,-,TRBV30,TRBJ2-7,-
CASKSGTLNTGELFF,TGTGCCAGTAAATCTGGGACATTGAACACCGGGGAGCTGTTTTTT,-,TRBV19,TRBJ2-2,-
CASSLGTSGTGEQFF,TGTGCTAGCAGCTTAGGGACTAGCGGGACTGGGGAGCAGTTCTTC,TRBD2,TRBV7-7,TRBJ2-1,-
CASSYSYGTYEQYF,TGTGCCAGCAGTTACTCTTATGGCACCTACGAGCAGTACTTC,-,TRBV6-5,TRBJ2-7,once
CASSPRRAQETQYF,TGTGCCAGCTCACCTCGGAGGGCCCAAGAGACCCAGTACTTC,-,TRBV18,TRBJ2-5,-
CASSQSGTGPVEQYF,TGTGCCAGCAGCCAGTCCGGGACAGGACCAGTCGAGCAGTACTTC,TRBD1,TRBV14,TRBJ2-7,few
CASRSEGQGGFF,TGTGCCAGTAGGAGTGAAGGACAGGGCGGTTTCTTT,TRBD1,TRBV19,TRBJ1-1,-
CASSPQGVDEQFF,TGTGCCAGCAGCCCACAGGGGGTCGATGAGCAGTTCTTC,TRBD1,TRBV7-9,TRBJ2-1,-
CASTPIAGPYEQYF,TGTGCCAGCACACCGATAGCGGGCCCCTACGAGCAGTACTTC,TRBD2,TRBV27,TRBJ2-7,few
CASSPILTTNTGELFF,TGTGCCAGCAGCCCGATTCTAACGACGAACACCGGGGAGCTGTTTTTT,-,TRBV27,TRBJ2-2,-
CASSPTMSDSPLHF,TGTGCCAGCTCACCGACTATGTCAGATTCACCCCTCCACTTT,-,TRBV18,TRBJ1-6,few
CASSSRTSGIHAYEQYF,TGTGCCAGCAGTTCAAGGACTAGCGGGATCCACGCCTACGAGCAGTACTTC,TRBD2,TRBV27,TRBJ2-7,-
CASSEFHEQYF,TGTGCCAGCAGTGAGTTCCACGAGCAGTACTTC,-,TRBV2,TRBJ2-7,-
CASSAFPQGANTEAFF,TGTGCCAGCAGCGCGTTTCCTCAGGGCGCGAACACTGAAGCTTTCTTT,-,TRBV7-2,TRBJ1-1,-
CASSFDYSGMGEKLFF,TGTGCCAGCAGCTTTGACTACAGCGGAATGGGTGAAAAACTGTTTTTT,-,TRBV11-2,TRBJ1-4,-
CASSYVGNQPQHF,TGTGCCAGCAGTTACGTCGGGAATCAGCCCCAGCATTTT,-,TRBV6-6,TRBJ1-5,-
CASSLDRILNEQFF,TGTGCCAGCAGCCTAGACAGGATTCTCAATGAGCAGTTCTTC,-,TRBV7-2,TRBJ2-1,-
CATGSTNNEQFF,TGTGCCACGGGGAGTACCAACAATGAGCAGTTCTTC,-,TRBV24-1,TRBJ2-1,-
CASSLWSGQGAYGYTF,TGCGCCAGCAGCTTGTGGTCCGGACAGGGGGCCTATGGCTACACCTTC,TRBD1,TRBV5-1,TRBJ1-2,-
CASSPDRFSYEQYF,TGTGCCAGCAGTCCCGACAGGTTCTCCTACGAGCAGTACTTC,-,TRBV7-2,TRBJ2-7,-
CASSETGVYGYTF,TGTGCCAGCAGTGAGACCGGAGTCTATGGCTACACCTTC,-,TRBV13,TRBJ1-2,-
CASSGGMNYGYTF,TGTGCCAGCAGCGGGGGGATGAACTATGGCTACACCTTC,-,TRBV25-1,TRBJ1-2,-
CSATPAVNTGELFF,TGCAGCGCTACTCCGGCGGTAAACACCGGGGAGCTGTTTTTT,-,TRBV29-1,TRBJ2-2,-
CASSLGPPSTGKLFF,TGTGCCAGCAGCCTTGGCCCACCCTCAACGGGGAAACTGTTTTTT,-,TRBV3-1/TRBV3-2,TRBJ1-4,-
CASSFLGLGGSYEQYF,TGTGCCAGCAGCTTTCTCGGGCTAGGGGGTTCCTACGAGCAGTACTTC,-,TRBV7-9,TRBJ2-7,-
CASSLGFGYQETQYF,TGTGCCAGCAGCTTGGGGTTTGGCTACCAAGAGACCCAGTACTTC,-,TRBV5-4,TRBJ2-5,-
CASSLAVEQFF,TGTGCCAGCAGCTTGGCGGTTGAGCAGTTCTTC,-,TRBV7-2,TRBJ2-1,-
CASSSGAGTNTGELFF,TGTGCCAGCAGCTCAGGGGCAGGAACGAACACCGGGGAGCTGTTTTTT,-,TRBV11-2,TRBJ2-2,-
CASGWTETYEQYF,TGCGCCAGCGGATGGACAGAAACCTACGAGCAGTACTTC,-,TRBV5-1,TRBJ2-7,-
CASSLGQGVTDTQYF,TGTGCCAGCAGCCTGGGACAGGGGGTCACAGATACGCAGTATTTT,TRBD1,TRBV7-2,TRBJ2-3,-
CASSQDTYGYTF,TGTGCCAGCAGCCAAGACACGTATGGCTACACCTTC,-,TRBV25-1,TRBJ1-2,-
CASSGPPSGSFGNEQFF,TGCGCCAGCAGCGGTCCCCCTAGCGGGAGTTTTGGCAATGAGCAGTTCTTC,TRBD2,TRBV5-1,TRBJ2-1,-
CASSPSTYEQYF,TGTGCCAGCTCACCATCTACCTACGAGCAGTACTTC,-,TRBV18,TRBJ2-7,-
CASSQIGSGANVLTF,TGCGCCAGCAGCCAGATCGGGTCTGGGGCCAACGTCCTGACTTTC,-,TRBV4-3,TRBJ2-6,-
CAWSSGRRGTEAFF,TGTGCCTGGAGTTCGGGGAGGAGAGGCACTGAAGCTTTCTTT,-,TRBV30,TRBJ1-1,once
CASSSGLAGGAFSYEQYF,TGTGCCAGTAGTTCGGGACTAGCGGGAGGAGCATTCTCCTACGAGCAGTACTTC,TRBD2,TRBV19,TRBJ2-7,many
CASSYRDRGSDTQYF,TGTGCCAGCAGCTACCGGGACAGGGGGTCAGATACGCAGTATTTT,TRBD1,TRBV5-6,TRBJ2-3,-
CASSLDRGLTYGYTF,TGTGCCAGCAGCCTGGACAGGGGGCTGACCTATGGCTACACCTTC,TRBD1,TRBV5-4,TRBJ1-2,-